This T cell receptor (beta chain) appears in the sequencing data of a study of blood T cell repertoires in COVID-19. Study-wide context: Sites across the United States, Italy and Spain contributed samples from acute and convalescent COVID-19.

In the original workflow: From reference gene primer amplification, estimates of nucleated cell counts were derived. Produced via immunoSEQ multiplex PCR; TCRdb's table is partial and in-frame only. The V and J calls and clone size were taken over from that table, and D and trimming were inferred from the DNA. The repertoire holds 200,000 to 250,000 clones, with 86% as singletons. Germline CDR1 SGHVS, CDR2 FQNEAQ. V lost 5 bases and J 3 bases, leaving 17 bases between the germline ends. This CDR3 comprises 16 residues. Cohorts were based on clinical histories the participants reported. A few counts support this clone.

The chain couples TRBV7-8 to TRBJ1-3; maybe TRBD1 (6 bases). This sequence originates from a woman aged 50 to 60 who had recovered from COVID-19. Material for sequencing was PBMCs or T cells enriched from blood (not recorded which). CDR3 DNA sequence: TGTGCCAGCAGCCCGAGTGCGGGGGCCGGTGGAAACACCATATATTTT. Its protein is CASSPSAGAGGNTIYF.